The entry below describes one T cell receptor beta chain. Antigen: not known. This entry comes from a study of T cell responses to AZD1222 COVID-19 vaccine. Across the whole study: Second-dose schedules of about 4 or about 12 weeks were combined. Study observations and caveats: Only a handful of AZD1222 recipients, roughly six in all, had baseline seropositivity. Mapped onto spike, vaccine-associated CD4 TCRs spanned it and were dominant at 160-218 and 743-854.

The V end was cut by 0 bases, the J end by 2 bases, with 5 bases between. Germline V gives CDR1 LNHNV, CDR2 YYDKDF (reference sequence). This CDR3 comprises 15 residues. Assay used: immunoSEQ multiplex PCR; TCRdb lists only in-frame clones, some missing. The data show 110,000 to 150,000 clones, approximately 90% seen once. This receptor was obtained from an adult in good health. The chain combines TRBV15 with TRBJ1-6; D remains ambiguous. Here the sequenced sample was peripheral blood, taken on day 0 of AZD1222 vaccination. Written as DNA, the CDR3 is TGTGCCACCAGCAGAGATTTAACCTATAATTCACCCCTCCACTTT. Amino acids: CATSRDLTYNSPLHF. Variable domain in full (rest from reference TRBV15 and TRBJ1-6): DAMVIQNPRYQVTQFGKPVTLSCSQTLNHNVMYWYQQKSSQAPKLLFHYYDKDFNNEADTPDNFQSRRPNTSFCFLDIRSPGLGDTAMYLCATSRDLTYNSPLHFGNGTRLTVT.